The T cell receptor beta chain described here comes from a study of T-cell memory formation after mild COVID-19 listed by TCRdb under 2021. In the study overall: TCR sequence clusters from the two donors were largely donor specific. In a couple of donors, T-cell clones that expanded and contracted after mild COVID-19 were tracked by sequencing TCRalpha and TCRbeta repertoires over time. Two young, previously healthy adult volunteers, one female and one male, were included in the cohort. Overall results and qualifications from the work: Balanced CD4/CD8 phenotypes were observed for clones contracting from day 15 to 85, whereas a bias towards CD4+ was observed for a second wave of clones expanding from day 15 to 37. The detection of some responding clones in pre-infection memory suggests that pre-existing cross-reactive memory T cells joined the SARS-CoV-2 response. Whether the second-wave clones peaking on day 37 were SARS-CoV-2 specific was not confirmed. The study included only a couple of mild cases, and larger cohorts that include severe cases with pre-infection samples were judged to be necessary. Contracting CD4+ clones were located mainly in the CM and EM memory subsets, whereas CD8+ clones were found to be enriched in EMRA.

In the germline V gene, CDR1 corresponds to SNHLY and CDR2 to FYNNEI. The CDR3 has 14 amino acids, counting the end cysteine and phenylalanine. The sequence is cut down to CDR3 DNA, 42 bases in frame from base 1. V was cut back by 0 bases and J by 5 bases, leaving a gap of 9 bases between them. PBMCs were isolated by Ficoll-Paque density gradient centrifugation. Sequenced on an Illumina NovaSeq 6000. Using 5'RACE with constant-segment primers, TCRalpha and TCRbeta cDNA libraries were constructed, with sample barcodes and unique molecular identifiers added in the process. Trizol reagent was used to extract RNA from every sample. Libraries were amplified in two PCR steps, with a second sample barcode and Illumina TruSeq adapters added in the second step. Libraries were sequenced on an Illumina NovaSeq with 2 x 150 bp paired-end reads. Concerning the study's data processing: Reads were demultiplexed and collapsed into UMI-guided consensus sequences with migec v1.2.7. Using mixcr v2.1.11, UMI consensuses were aligned to TRA and TRB V and J templates and then assembled into clonotypes. A clonotype was counted as expanded or contracted only if both edgeR and NoisET called the change significant, with noise models trained on biological replicates. For edgeR calls, the cutoffs were a false discovery rate-adjusted p below 0.01 and a log2 fold-change threshold of 1. As an exploratory analysis of dynamics, PCA with hierarchical clustering was applied to max-normalized trajectories of the 1000 most abundant clonotypes. The CD4 or CD8 phenotype of responding clones was assigned using the separately sequenced CD4+ and CD8+ repertoires. TCRdb reprocessed the public reads (quality trimming at Q25 with fastp, clone calling with MiXCR) and kept in-frame beta chains. Rows with one shared CDR3 protein collapse into an entry with the most common genes and DNA. These V and J calls rely on TCRdb rather than the paper's analysis. The sample contains some 150,000 distinct CDR3 sequences, 15% to 20% of them found a single time. The ten largest clones represent over 2% of the sample.

Note on this clonotype: Its antigen specificity is not known. No base quality values were provided; no much bigger clone lies one nucleotide off.

Specimen: PBMCs or a T cell subset sorted from them (not recorded which). This TCR came from an adult woman who had mild COVID-19 (a few samples of this study predate the infection). The sample titles of this study are shuffled in the database, so cell type and time point are left out; the donor was told from shared clones. Recombination connected TRBV2 to TRBJ2-3; tentative D gene TRBD1, with 6 bases matching. The base sequence is TGTGCCAGCAGTGAAGCAGGGGGAAAAGATACGCAGTATTTT. Its coded protein is CASSEAGGKDTQYF.